The entry below describes one TCR beta chain. What this receptor recognizes is not known. No much larger clone exists at a distance of one base, and base qualities are not known. The data were taken from a study of glioma-infiltrating T cells (TCRdb year 2016). Context from the whole study: Sequencing of TCR alpha- and beta-chain repertoires was performed on glioma tissue, on non-neoplastic brain tissue, and on matched peripheral blood mononuclear cells. The paired cohort was made up of three low-grade glioma patients, 7 to 9 primary glioblastoma patients and three non-glioma patients who contributed non-neoplastic brain tissue. To measure divergence between tissue and blood T-cell populations, each tissue-infiltrating repertoire was compared with the peripheral blood repertoire of the same patient.

The iRepertoire nested amplicon-rescue multiplex PCR (arm-PCR) platform was used to amplify TCR alpha and beta CDR3 regions from RNA. For one-step reverse transcription and amplification, about 85-450 ng of tissue mRNA or PBMC total RNA was used as input. After bead purification, a secondary multiplex PCR added Illumina adapters, and libraries were gel-purified between 200 and 400 bp. Demultiplexing relied on internal 6-nucleotide barcodes carried by the libraries. Libraries were sequenced on an Illumina MiSeq with 2x220 or 2x250 nucleotide paired-end reads. From the authors' description of their analysis: Paired reads were merged using FLASH 1.2.11 and were aligned to the GRCh37 human genome using BWA-MEM, after which TRA and TRB reads were extracted. An IMGT-derived reference of cassette sequences and CDR3 motifs, with pseudogenes included, was used for V and J assignment. Reads were translated in three frames, and productive CDR3s were defined as those with a C...FGXG motif and no stop codons. Clonotypes were defined as unique combinations of V-J cassette pair and CDR3 amino acid sequence. Reads were filtered by Hamming distance, with the threshold set by the sequence error rate of each sample in mapped regions. TCRdb ran its own pipeline on the public reads, namely fastp trimming at Q25 and MiXCR clone calling, and kept in-frame beta chains. Here each entry gathers all rows of one CDR3 protein and keeps the most common genes and DNA. TCRdb's processing, not the authors' own work, is the source of the V and J calls. Within this sample are 100,000 to 150,000 distinct CDR3 sequences, with roughly 25% of them counted one time only. The ten largest clones take up 13% to 15% of the sample.

Here is what the overall study found, with its caveats: Very few CDR3 sequences were found to be shared between tissue and blood, and this scarcity was attributed to high CDR3 diversity and limited sampling. In non-neoplastic patients, VJ-independent divergence between tissue and blood fell below expectation, whereas in all gliomas, and especially in low-grade gliomas, the divergence rose above expectation. Group comparisons rested on small numbers: three non-neoplastic, three low-grade glioma and eight glioblastoma patients.

This TCR derives from a human donor with low-grade glioma or glioblastoma, undergoing nonglioma brain surgery, or in good health (not recorded which). The sequencing input was glioma tissue, nonneoplastic brain tissue, or PBMCs (not recorded which).

The sequenced DNA: TGTGCCAGTAGAACCGACAGGGACGATGAAAAACTGTTTTTT. Translation gives CASRTDRDDEKLFF. The chain is encoded by TRBV19 joined to TRBJ1-4; 7 bases in the junction line up with TRBD1. From a lookup of the germline V gene (reference sequence), CDR1 and CDR2 are LNHDA and SQIVND. From the cysteine up to the phenylalanine, the CDR3 has a length of 14 residues. Only the CDR3 part of the read is kept: 42 bases, read in frame from the first base. After removal of 6 bases from V and 6 bases from J, the junction retains 7 bases not matched to a gene.